The 14 T cell receptor beta chains listed next were all sequenced from one sample in a study of tumor-infiltrating lymphocytes in primary liver carcinoma. The source material, 20-30 mg of unsorted bulk tissue, was used to co-extract RNA and DNA. Production of TCR beta cDNA used roughly 0.55 ug total RNA together with a constant-region primer. TCR beta libraries came from three nested multiplex PCR rounds using slightly modified ARM-PCR. Each of the first two PCR rounds ran approximately 11 cycles with TRBV1-TRBV30 forward and C-beta reverse primers. Each CDR3 protein gets one entry after TCRdb re-called the multiplex PCR reads with MiXCR. The data contain 40,000 to 55,000 distinct CDR3 sequences, just over 70% of them singletons. The sequenced sample consisted of liver tumor tissue from sampling region 5. Specified subset: tumor region T5, tumor centre. Receptors were obtained from a man between 40 and 49 years old with primary liver carcinoma and hepatitis B virus infection.

Points on this clonotype: The junction and the germline gene differ at one end; a read error may be behind it. This chain joins TRBV4-1 and TRBJ2-1; D is perhaps TRBD2 (6 bases). In germline, CDR1 is MGHRA, CDR2 YSYEKL. CDR3 length: 14 amino acids. The chain's CDR3 is CASSQEGPYNEHFF. The CDR3 region has the DNA TGCGCCAGCAGCCAGGAGGGGCCCTACAATGAGCACTTCTTC.

To note about this clonotype: The conserved phenylalanine or tryptophan normally closing the CDR3 is absent here, so this likely arose from a read error. The chain links TRBV6-5 to TRBJ1-3; maybe TRBD1 (5 bases). Germline assignment: CDR1 MNHEY and CDR2 SVGAGI. The CDR3 is 15 amino acids. The CDR3 region is CASSYGASSENTIYS. The CDR3 DNA is TGTGCCAGCAGTTACGGGGCCAGCTCTGAAAACACCATATATTCT.

The rearrangement uses TRBV29-1 and TRBJ2-5; tentatively, D is TRBD1 (6 bases). In germline, CDR1 is SQVTM, CDR2 ANQGSEA. The CDR3 totals 13 residues. V was shortened by 7 bases and J by 5 bases, with 17 bases between the two germline ends. In nucleotides, the CDR3 is TGCAGCGGACTCACCCAGGGGATGGAGACCCAGTACTTC. Its protein product is CSGLTQGMETQYF.

The rearrangement uses TRBV19 and TRBJ1-5; D not certain. This CDR3 comprises 14 residues. V lost 10 bases and J lost 0, with 13 bases in between. CDR1 LNHDA and CDR2 SQIVND come from the germline V gene (reference sequence). Here the CDR3 DNA reads TGTGCCAACCGTTTAGATTTTAGCAATCAGCCCCAGCATTTT. Amino acids: CANRLDFSNQPQHF. Full variable domain (missing parts from reference TRBV19 and TRBJ1-5): DGGITQSPKYLFRKEGQNVTLSCEQNLNHDAMYWYRQDPGQGLRLIYYSQIVNDFQKGDIAEGYSVSREKKESFPLTVTSAQKNPTAFYLCANRLDFSNQPQHFGDGTRLSIL.

This clonotype was counted only a few times. CDR3 sequence: CASTEWDRQETQYF. The CDR3 bases are TGTGCCAGCACGGAGTGGGACAGGCAAGAGACCCAGTACTTC. The chain combines TRBV2 with TRBJ2-5, with 8 bases that match TRBD1. There are 14 residues in the CDR3. The germline gives CDR1 SNHLY, CDR2 FYNNEI. V dropped 7 bases and J dropped 2; count of bases not matched to a gene: 6. Using reference TRBV2 and TRBJ2-5 for the parts outside the CDR3, the full variable domain is EPEVTQTPSHQVTQMGQEVILRCVPISNHLYFYWYRQILGQKVEFLVSFYNNEISEKSEIFDDQFSVERPDGSNFTLKIRSTKLEDSAMYFCASTEWDRQETQYFGPGTRLLVL.

This clonotype has just a few counts. A much larger clone lies one base from this, so it may be a read error. This sequence joins TRBV10-3 and TRBJ1-1; TRBD1 agrees at 10 bases. V gave up 11 bases and J gave up 2 bases; unmatched junction bases: 8. The CDR3 covers 14 residues. Germline loops: CDR1 ENHRY, CDR2 SYGVKD. The CDR3, as DNA: TGTGCCTACAGCCGGGACAGGGGAAACACTGAAGCTTTCTTT. Amino acid sequence: CAYSRDRGNTEAFF.

This clonotype was observed a single time. The germline gene is not matched at one end of the junction; a read error may be the cause. This chain links TRBV11-2 with TRBJ2-1; D is ambiguous. Germline V lookup: CDR1 SGHAT, CDR2 FQNNGV. This CDR3 has 12 residues. CDR3: CAGGPEYNEQFF. The CDR3 coding sequence is TGTGCCGGCGGCCCGGAGTACAATGAGCAATTCTTC. Full variable domain (remainder filled in from reference TRBV11-2 and TRBJ2-1): EAGVAQSPRYKIIEKRQSVAFWCNPISGHATLYWYQQILGQGPKLLIQFQNNGVVDDSQLPKDRFSAERLKGVDSTLKIQPAKLEDSAVYLCAGGPEYNEQFFGPGTRLTVL.

A word on this clonotype: Without the conserved terminal phenylalanine or tryptophan, this CDR3 likely stems from a read error. The chain combines TRBV4-1 with TRBJ2-1, with TRBD2 identical over 9 bases. The CDR3 spans 15 residues. CDR1 and CDR2 (germline): MGHRA, YSYEKL. The CDR3 protein is CANSQELTSGNEQFL. As DNA, the CDR3 is TGCGCCAACAGCCAAGAGTTAACTAGCGGGAATGAGCAGTTCCTC.

In nucleotides, the CDR3 is TGTGCCAGCAGCGAACGACTAGCGGGCTACAATGAGCAGTTCTTC. Its protein is CASSERLAGYNEQFF. The chain has TRBV5-4 and TRBJ2-1, with TRBD2 matching 10 bases. This CDR3 comprises 15 residues. CDR1 and CDR2 (germline): SGHNT, YYREEE (reference sequence). The V segment lost 4 bases and the J segment 3 bases; nucleotides outside the gene matches: 4.

Notes on this clonotype: This may be a read error: a much more frequent sequence differs by one nucleotide. The J gene is TRBJ2-1, the V gene TRBV24-1; 9 nucleotides match TRBD1. The germline gives CDR1 KGHDR, CDR2 SFDVKD. This CDR3 has 17 amino acids. The CDR3 protein is CATIDFPGTGKGNEQFF. Here the CDR3 DNA reads TGTGCCACCATTGATTTCCCGGGGACAGGGAAAGGGAATGAGCAGTTCTTC.

A word on this clonotype: It may be a read error: a sequence one base away is much more abundant. The J gene is TRBJ1-4, the V gene TRBV28; D remains ambiguous. The germline V gene has CDR1 MDHEN and CDR2 SYDVKM. This CDR3 comprises 15 residues. Trimming cost V 5 bases and J 0 bases, with 10 bases left between them. The CDR3 reads CASSTWQSTNEKLFF. The CDR3 region has the DNA TGTGCCAGCAGTACCTGGCAGTCAACTAATGAAAAACTGTTTTTT. The whole variable domain, filled in from reference TRBV28 and TRBJ1-4, reads DVKVTQSSRYLVKRTGEKVFLECVQDMDHENMFWYRQDPGLGLRLIYFSYDVKMKEKGDIPEGYSVSREKKERFSLILESASTNQTSMYLCASSTWQSTNEKLFFGSGTQLSVL.

The DNA of the CDR3 is TGTGCCACCAGTCAATCTGTGCCGAATGAGCAGTTCTTC. Translating gives CATSQSVPNEQFF. This sequence joins TRBV24-1 and TRBJ2-1; D is uncertain. Per the germline V gene, CDR1 is KGHDR and CDR2 is SFDVKD. Trimming took 6 bases from V and 7 from J, leaving 12 bases between them. This CDR3 is built from 13 residues.

Concerning this clonotype itself: A read error is likely, as this CDR3 ends without the conserved phenylalanine or tryptophan. The chain couples TRBV13 to TRBJ1-1; 8 positions match TRBD1. The germline gives CDR1 PRHDT, CDR2 FYEKMQ (reference sequence). The CDR3 is made up of 11 amino acids. With 4 bases clipped from V and 10 bases from J, the junction kept 2 bases outside the gene matches. CDR3 residues: CASSSGQGAFL. The CDR3 DNA sequence: TGTGCCAGCAGCTCCGGACAGGGAGCTTTCCTT.

V gene TRBV28 combines with J gene TRBJ2-1, with 9 bases lining up with TRBD1. J was trimmed by 11 bases and V by 9 bases; bases with no gene match: 20. CDR3 length: 16 amino acids. In germline, CDR1 is MDHEN, CDR2 SYDVKM. DNA for the CDR3: TGTGCCAGTAGTACAGCTTTGGGGACAGGGTCCAGCCAGCAGTTCTTC. Translating it yields CASSTALGTGSSQQFF.